This TCR beta chain was obtained from a study of identical twins. A universal primer site arose from template switching, and cDNA bore unique molecular identifiers. A single record per CDR3 protein comes from TCRdb applying MiXCR to the 5' RACE reads. The sample carries about 240,000 distinct CDR3 sequences, 8% to 11% recorded once. This clonotype turned up a few times. With V trimmed by 5 bases and J by 11 bases, 10 bases remained unmatched. Germline V gene data show CDR1 as SGHVS and CDR2 as FQNEAQ. The CDR3 sequence is 14 residues long. Healthy Caucasians alone served as donors. The sequenced material came from memory T cells sorted from blood. The sequence was obtained from a middle-aged man in good health. This chain joins TRBV7-8 and TRBJ2-1; 9 positions agree with TRBD2. The CDR3, as DNA: TGTGCCAGCAGCGCGGGACTAGCCTCGCCTCAGCAGTTCTTC. Protein sequence: CASSAGLASPQQFF.